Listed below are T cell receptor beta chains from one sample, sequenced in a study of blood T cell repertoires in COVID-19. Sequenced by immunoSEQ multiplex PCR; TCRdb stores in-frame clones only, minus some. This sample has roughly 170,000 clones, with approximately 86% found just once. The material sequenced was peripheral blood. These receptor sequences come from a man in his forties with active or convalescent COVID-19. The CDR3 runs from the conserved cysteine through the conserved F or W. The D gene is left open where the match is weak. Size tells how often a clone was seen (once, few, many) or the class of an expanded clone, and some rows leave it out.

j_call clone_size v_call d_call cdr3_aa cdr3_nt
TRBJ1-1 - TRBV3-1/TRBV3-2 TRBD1 CASRPLQGAGNTEAFF TGTGCCAGCAGACCTCTACAGGGGGCAGGGAACACTGAAGCTTTCTTT
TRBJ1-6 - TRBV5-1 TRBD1 CASSPRGDRGSYSPLHF TGCGCCAGCAGCCCCCGTGGGGACAGGGGGTCGTATTCACCCCTCCACTTT
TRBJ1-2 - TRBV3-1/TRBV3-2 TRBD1 CASSQDGTGGIYGYTF TGTGCCAGCAGCCAAGATGGGACAGGGGGAATATATGGCTACACCTTC
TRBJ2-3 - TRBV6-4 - CASSEGGSTDTQYF TGTGCCAGCAGTGAAGGGGGTAGCACAGATACGCAGTATTTT
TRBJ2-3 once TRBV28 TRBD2 CASSLYSGGGTDTQYF TGTGCCAGCAGTTTATATAGCGGGGGGGGCACAGATACGCAGTATTTT
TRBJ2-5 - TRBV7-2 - CASRTVVGAVETQYF TGTGCCAGCAGGACAGTAGTGGGGGCCGTGGAGACCCAGTACTTC
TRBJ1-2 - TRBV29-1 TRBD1 CSVGGTGNIEGYTF TGCAGCGTTGGTGGGACAGGGAATATCGAGGGCTACACCTTC
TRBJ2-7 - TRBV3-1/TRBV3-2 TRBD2 CASSQGTGGGVKEQYF TGTGCCAGCAGCCAAGGGACTGGCGGGGGGGTTAAGGAGCAGTACTTC
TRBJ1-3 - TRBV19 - CASSIATRAGNTIYF TGTGCCAGTAGTATAGCCACGAGGGCTGGAAACACCATATATTTT
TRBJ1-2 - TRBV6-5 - CASRSAVGDYGYTF TGTGCCAGCAGGAGTGCAGTAGGAGACTATGGCTACACCTTC
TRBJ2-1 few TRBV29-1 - CSVYGERSYNEQFF TGCAGCGTTTACGGGGAACGTTCCTACAATGAGCAGTTCTTC
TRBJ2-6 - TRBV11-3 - CASSSRLGGLSGANVLTF TGTGCCAGCAGCTCCCGGCTTGGGGGCCTCTCTGGGGCCAACGTCCTGACTTTC
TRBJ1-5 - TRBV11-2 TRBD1 CASSLDNSGQGNQPQHF TGTGCCAGCAGCTTAGATAATTCTGGACAGGGGAATCAGCCCCAGCATTTT
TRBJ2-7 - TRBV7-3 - CASSLGQGISYEQYF TGTGCCAGCAGCTTAGGCCAGGGGATCTCCTACGAGCAGTACTTC
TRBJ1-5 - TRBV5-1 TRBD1 CASSLTGTGGNQPQHF TGCGCCAGCAGCCTCACGGGGACAGGGGGCAATCAGCCCCAGCATTTT
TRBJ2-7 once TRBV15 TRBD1 CATSRDRDYEQYF TGTGCCACCAGCAGGGACAGGGACTACGAGCAGTACTTC
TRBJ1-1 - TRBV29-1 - CSVESPDKNTEAFF TGCAGCGTTGAATCGCCGGACAAGAACACTGAAGCTTTCTTT
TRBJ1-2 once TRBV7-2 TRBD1 CASSAGDRRLYGYTF TGTGCCAGCAGCGCCGGGGACAGACGACTCTATGGCTACACCTTC
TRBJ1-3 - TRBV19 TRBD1 CASRDRGLPSAGNTIYF TGTGCCAGTAGGGACAGGGGGTTACCCTCCGCTGGAAACACCATATATTTT
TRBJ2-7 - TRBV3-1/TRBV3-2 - CASSSRGVYEQYF TGTGCCAGCAGCAGCAGGGGGGTGTACGAGCAGTACTTC
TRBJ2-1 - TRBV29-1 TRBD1 CSVGQGSYNEQFF TGCAGCGTCGGACAGGGGTCCTACAATGAGCAGTTCTTC
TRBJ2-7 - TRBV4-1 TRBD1 CASSPRDRGRGEQYF TGCGCCAGCAGCCCCCGGGACAGGGGGCGAGGGGAGCAGTACTTC
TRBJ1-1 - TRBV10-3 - CAISEGEDTEAFF TGTGCCATCAGTGAGGGGGAGGACACTGAAGCTTTCTTT
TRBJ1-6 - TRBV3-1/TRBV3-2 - CASSGGSPLHF TGTGCCAGCAGCGGGGGCTCACCCCTCCACTTT
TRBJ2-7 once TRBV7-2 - CASSFMYEQYF TGTGCCAGCAGCTTCATGTACGAGCAGTACTTC
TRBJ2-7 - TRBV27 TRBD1 CASSPPGQGSEQYF TGTGCCAGCAGTCCACCGGGACAGGGCAGCGAGCAGTACTTC
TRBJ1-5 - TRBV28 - CASSHSLRAQPQHF TGTGCCAGCAGTCACTCCTTGAGGGCGCAACCCCAGCATTTT
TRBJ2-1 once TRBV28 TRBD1 CASSPPDRAYNEQFF TGTGCCAGCAGCCCCCCGGACAGGGCTTACAATGAGCAGTTCTTC
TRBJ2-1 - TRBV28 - CASKGQTVSNEQFF TGTGCCAGCAAAGGTCAAACAGTCTCCAATGAGCAGTTCTTC
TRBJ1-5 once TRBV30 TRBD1 CAWRRQGFNQPQHF TGTGCCTGGAGGCGACAGGGTTTCAATCAGCCCCAGCATTTT
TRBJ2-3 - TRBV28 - CASRAPIWGDAQLVDTQYF TGTGCCAGCAGGGCCCCGATATGGGGGGACGCACAGTTGGTAGATACGCAGTATTTT
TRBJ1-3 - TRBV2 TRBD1 CASSEVGQSSGNTIYF TGTGCCAGCAGTGAAGTGGGACAGAGCTCTGGAAACACCATATATTTT
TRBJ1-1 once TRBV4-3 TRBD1 CASSQVAGQLNTEAFF TGCGCCAGCAGCCAAGTGGCGGGACAGCTGAACACTGAAGCTTTCTTT
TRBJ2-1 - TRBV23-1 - CASSQSGSYNEQFF TGCGCCAGCAGTCAATCGGGCAGCTACAATGAGCAGTTCTTC
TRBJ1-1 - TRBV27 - CASSLSRNTEAFF TGTGCCAGCAGTTTAAGCAGGAATACTGAAGCTTTCTTT
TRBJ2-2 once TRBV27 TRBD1 CASSSGTGGGNTGELFF TGTGCCAGCAGTTCCGGGACAGGGGGCGGGAACACCGGGGAGCTGTTTTTT
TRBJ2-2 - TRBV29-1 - CSVQGGGSGELFF TGCAGCGTTCAAGGGGGGGGCTCCGGGGAGCTGTTTTTT
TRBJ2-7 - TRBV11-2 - CASTKRATGSYEQYF TGTGCCAGCACCAAGCGGGCCACAGGCTCCTACGAGCAGTACTTC
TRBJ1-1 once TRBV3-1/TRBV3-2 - CASSHLNRNTEAFF TGTGCCAGCAGTCATTTGAACAGAAACACTGAAGCTTTCTTT